The rows below give T cell receptor beta chains drawn from one sample of a study of beta chain features in type 1 diabetes. Repertoires were generated with immunoSEQ multiplex PCR, while TCRdb's copy carries only in-frame clones and drops some. The sample lists 860,000 or so clones, 15% to 20% occurring once. Specimen: naive CD4+ T cells from blood. These receptors all come from a woman aged 18-30 years in good health. Each CDR3 is given with its conserved first and last residue. D genes are given only for firm matches. Clone size is not always given. Where it is, it says once, few, many or a class for expanded clones.

>TRBJ2-7|few|TRBV4-2|.
TGTGCCAGCAGCCAAGATGCGGGGCGGGTTAACTACGAGCAGTACTTC
CASSQDAGRVNYEQYF
>TRBJ1-5|.|TRBV6-5|TRBD1
TGTGCCAGCAGCAAGGGACAGGCGATTAATCAGCCCCAGCATTTT
CASSKGQAINQPQHF
>TRBJ2-5|few|TRBV5-4|.
TGTGCCAGCAGCTCGGGGGAGGCTGAGACCCAGTACTTC
CASSSGEAETQYF
>TRBJ2-2|.|TRBV18|TRBD1
TGTGCCAGCTCACCACTCCGGGGACAGGGAGGATCCGGGGAGCTGTTTTTT
CASSPLRGQGGSGELFF
>TRBJ2-3|.|TRBV28|.
TGTGCCAGCAATTCGGGCACAGATACGCAGTATTTT
CASNSGTDTQYF
>TRBJ2-1|few|TRBV9|TRBD2
TGTGCCTTCCCTCTGACTAGCGGGAGGGTACGCCGGCGCAATGAGCAGTTCTTC
CAFPLTSGRVRRRNEQFF
>TRBJ1-5|.|TRBV11-2|.
TGTGCCAGCACCACTGATTGGGGGACTCAGCCCCAGCATTTT
CASTTDWGTQPQHF
>TRBJ2-7|.|TRBV11-2|.
TGTGCCAGCAGCTTAGGTCTACACCTCTCCTACGAGCAGTACTTC
CASSLGLHLSYEQYF
>TRBJ2-7|.|TRBV15|.
TGTGCCACCAGCAGAGATACGAAGGACGGCTCCTACGAGCAGTACTTC
CATSRDTKDGSYEQYF
>TRBJ2-2|few|TRBV12-5|.
TGTGCTAGTGCCCAGTCGAACACCGGGGAGCTGTTTTTT
CASAQSNTGELFF
>TRBJ2-3|few|TRBV28|TRBD1
TGTGCCAGCAGTATTTGGACAGGGCCTAGTAGGGGGACAGATACGCAGTATTTT
CASSIWTGPSRGTDTQYF
>TRBJ1-2|few|TRBV4-1|.
TGCGCCAGCACCAACCCGGGACAATATTATGGCTACACCTTC
CASTNPGQYYGYTF
>TRBJ2-7|few|TRBV29-1|.
TGCAGCGTTGGCGTAAAGGGGGGAACCTACGAGCAGTACTTC
CSVGVKGGTYEQYF
>TRBJ1-3|.|TRBV6-5|TRBD1
TGTGCCAGCACCGGACAGGGTCCTGGAAACACCATATATTTT
CASTGQGPGNTIYF
>TRBJ2-7|few|TRBV28|.
TGTGCCAGCGGACGGGCGTACGAGCAGTACTTC
CASGRAYEQYF
>TRBJ1-4|few|TRBV4-2|.
TGTGCCAGCAGCCAACGGGATTGGGTTGGGGATGAAAAACTGTTTTTT
CASSQRDWVGDEKLFF
>TRBJ2-1|.|TRBV28|TRBD2
TGTGCCAGCAGTTTACCCGACTGGCGGGGGACCCTCTACAATGAGCAGTTCTTC
CASSLPDWRGTLYNEQFF
>TRBJ2-7|few|TRBV11-2|TRBD2
TGTGCCAGCAGCGGTGGACTAGCGGGAGCACGAGAGCAGTACTTC
CASSGGLAGAREQYF
>TRBJ2-7|few|TRBV5-5|.
TGTGCCAGCAGCTTGTTGTCCTACGAGCAGTACTTC
CASSLLSYEQYF
>TRBJ1-1|.|TRBV6-5|.
TGTGCCAGCAGTTTGACACGTACCTTTGAAGCTTTCTTT
CASSLTRTFEAFF
>TRBJ2-3|.|TRBV10-3|TRBD1
TGTGCCATCAGGGAGACAGGGATAGGAACAGATACGCAGTATTTT
CAIRETGIGTDTQYF
>TRBJ1-2|.|TRBV6-5|.
TGTGCCAGCAGTCGAAGCGGGACCGGCCGCTATGGCTACACCTTC
CASSRSGTGRYGYTF
>TRBJ1-5|.|TRBV19|.
TGTGCCAGTAGTATTAGAACGCAGCCCCAGCATTTT
CASSIRTQPQHF
>TRBJ2-7|few|TRBV4-2|.
TGTGCCAGCAGCCAAGATCGAGCTAGTAGGTACGAGCAGTACTTC
CASSQDRASRYEQYF
>TRBJ1-5|.|TRBV19|.
TGTGCCAGTAGTGGCCTCAATCAGCCCCAGCATTTT
CASSGLNQPQHF
>TRBJ2-1|few|TRBV7-2|.
TGTGCCAGCAGCTTAAGTGGGGCCAGCTCCTACAATGAGCAGTTCTTC
CASSLSGASSYNEQFF
>TRBJ2-4|.|TRBV7-9|TRBD2
TGTGCCAGCAGCCCCGGGAGGGATCTAGCCAAAAACATTCAGTACTTC
CASSPGRDLAKNIQYF
>TRBJ1-1|once|TRBV7-9|.
TGTGCCAGCAGCTTAGATCGCATGGGCACTGAAGCTTTCTTT
CASSLDRMGTEAFF
>TRBJ2-1|.|TRBV5-1|.
TGCGCCAGCAGCATAGTGGCTAGCTCCTACAATGAGCAGTTCTTC
CASSIVASSYNEQFF
>TRBJ2-3|few|TRBV9|TRBD2
TGTGCCAGCAGCGTAGGGACTAGCGGGAGCACAGATACGCAGTATTTT
CASSVGTSGSTDTQYF
>TRBJ2-1|few|TRBV9|TRBD2
TGTGCCAGCAGCGTAGCTCTAGGACTAGCGGGAAACAATGAGCAGTTCTTC
CASSVALGLAGNNEQFF
>TRBJ2-7|.|TRBV28|.
TGTGCCAGCAAGAGGGGAGGGACAGTGAACGAGCAGTACTTC
CASKRGGTVNEQYF
>TRBJ2-7|.|TRBV28|.
TGTGCCAGCACCTCGACAGTTCTCTACGAGCAGTACTTC
CASTSTVLYEQYF
>TRBJ2-7|few|TRBV6-6|TRBD2
TGTGCCAGCAGTTACGAGGTCCTAGCGGTCGACGAGCAGTACTTC
CASSYEVLAVDEQYF
>TRBJ1-5|.|TRBV19|TRBD1
TGTGCCAGTAGTCCCACAGGGGGCGGGCAATTCCAGCCCCAGCATTTT
CASSPTGGGQFQPQHF
>TRBJ2-1|few|TRBV2|.
TGTGCCAGCAGTGACCAGAGTGAGCAGTTCTTC
CASSDQSEQFF
>TRBJ1-5|few|TRBV6-6|.
TGTGCCAGCAGTTACTCCGGGGATCAGCCCCAGCATTTT
CASSYSGDQPQHF
>TRBJ2-5|.|TRBV19|.
TGTGCCAGTAGTATAGCACTTGGCCATCAAGAGACCCAGTACTTC
CASSIALGHQETQYF
>TRBJ2-7|.|TRBV28|TRBD2
TGTGCCACCGGGGGGAGCGGGACCTACGAGCAGTACTTC
CATGGSGTYEQYF
>TRBJ2-1|few|TRBV18|.
TGTGCCAGCTCACCACCGGTATTCGAGCGGAACTACAATGAGCAGTTCTTC
CASSPPVFERNYNEQFF
>TRBJ2-1|.|TRBV9|.
TGTGCCAGCAGCGCCCGAAGGGCGGGGACGTCCTACAATGAGCAGTTCTTC
CASSARRAGTSYNEQFF
>TRBJ1-5|few|TRBV13|.
TGTGCCAGCAGCTTACGCTATAGCAATCAGCCCCAGCATTTT
CASSLRYSNQPQHF
>TRBJ1-5|many|TRBV19|.
TGTGCCAGTAGTCTACAGGTTCAGCCCCAGCATTTT
CASSLQVQPQHF
>TRBJ2-7|few|TRBV28|.
TGTGCCAGCAGTTCTCGTGGCGGGAAAACCTACGAGCAGTACTTC
CASSSRGGKTYEQYF
>TRBJ2-1|few|TRBV18|TRBD2
TGTGCCAGCTCACCACGAGGGAGCGGGGTCTATGAGCAGTTCTTC
CASSPRGSGVYEQFF
>TRBJ1-5|.|TRBV6-1|.
TGTGCCAGCAGTGAAGTTCCTTTTCAGCCCCAGCATTTT
CASSEVPFQPQHF
>TRBJ2-2|.|TRBV4-3|TRBD2
TGCGCCAGCAGCCAAGAAGGATTAGCGGGGAGCACCGGGGAGCTGTTTTTT
CASSQEGLAGSTGELFF
>TRBJ2-1|.|TRBV7-2|TRBD2
TGTGCCAGCAACCTACTAGGGCTAGCGGTTTCCTACAATGAGCAGTTCTTC
CASNLLGLAVSYNEQFF
>TRBJ2-2|few|TRBV28|TRBD1
TGTGCCAGCAGCCGGGGACAGGGGAACACCGGGGAGCTGTTTTTT
CASSRGQGNTGELFF
>TRBJ2-7|.|TRBV6-1|.
TGTGCCAGCAGGGTTGATTACTACGCGCAGTACTTC
CASRVDYYAQYF
>TRBJ2-1|.|TRBV7-2|.
TGTGCCAGCAGCATGACCGCACATAGAAACAATGAGCAGTTCTTC
CASSMTAHRNNEQFF
>TRBJ2-5|.|TRBV5-8|TRBD2
TGTGCCAGCAGAAATGGACTAGCGGGAGGGGAGACCCAGTACTTC
CASRNGLAGGETQYF
>TRBJ2-5|.|TRBV11-3|TRBD2
TGTGCCAGCAGCTCCTCGGGGGGTGAGACCCAGTACTTC
CASSSSGGETQYF
>TRBJ1-2|.|TRBV6-5|TRBD1
TGTGCCAGCAAAAGGACGACAGGGGGCTATGGCTACACCTTC
CASKRTTGGYGYTF
>TRBJ2-6|.|TRBV18|.
TGTGCCAGCTCACCAGTCAGGGGAGGCTCTGGGGCCAACGTCCTGACTTTC
CASSPVRGGSGANVLTF
>TRBJ2-7|few|TRBV27|.
TGTGCCAGCAGTTTGCTAGGTTCCCACGAGCAGTACTTC
CASSLLGSHEQYF